Many counts were recorded for the clone carrying this T cell receptor (beta chain). The data were obtained in a study of CD8 T cells in ankylosing spondylitis. In TCRdb, the 5' RACE reads were re-called with MiXCR into one record per CDR3 protein. The sample consists of hundreds of thousands of distinct CDR3 sequences, around 18% of them appearing once. Germline-derived CDR1 and CDR2 are MNHEY and SVGAGI. Trimming cost V 3 bases and J 3 bases; bases outside gene matches: 9. The CDR3 totals 17 residues. Sequenced: blood, either unsorted or a sorted T cell fraction (not recorded which). This receptor was taken from a male donor with ankylosing spondylitis or in good health (not recorded which). The chain has TRBV6-5 and TRBJ1-5; TRBD1 matches 9 bases. The CDR3: CASSYRRQGVLNQPQHF. CDR3 DNA sequence: TGTGCCAGCAGTTATAGGAGACAGGGGGTACTCAATCAGCCCCAGCATTTT.